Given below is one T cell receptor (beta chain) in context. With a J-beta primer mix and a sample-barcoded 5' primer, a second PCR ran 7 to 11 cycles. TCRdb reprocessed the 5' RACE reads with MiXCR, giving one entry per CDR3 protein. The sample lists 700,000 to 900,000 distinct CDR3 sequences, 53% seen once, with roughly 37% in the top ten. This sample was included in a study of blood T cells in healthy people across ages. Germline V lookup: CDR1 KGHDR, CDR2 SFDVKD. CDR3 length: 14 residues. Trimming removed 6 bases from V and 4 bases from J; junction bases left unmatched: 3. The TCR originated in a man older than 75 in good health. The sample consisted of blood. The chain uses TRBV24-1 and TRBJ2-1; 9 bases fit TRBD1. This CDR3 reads CATSRQGGYNEQFF. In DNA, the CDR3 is TGTGCCACCAGTAGACAGGGGGGTTACAATGAGCAGTTCTTC.